The 29 T cell receptor beta chains reported below all come from one sample, sequenced in a study of OX40 agonist ivuxolimab in advanced cancers. The assay was immunoSEQ multiplex PCR, and TCRdb's table has in-frame clones only and misses some. There are about 63,000 clones in the sample; around 81% occur only once, and roughly 0.99% lies in the top ten. This specimen consisted of CD4+ or CD8+ T cells sorted from blood, obtained in a trial of the OX40 agonist ivuxolimab. The receptors shown here come from an adult with an advanced solid tumor such as melanoma, head and neck, liver or kidney cancer.

This clone appeared a few times. The chain combines TRBV29-1 with TRBJ1-1, with D unresolved. Germline V CDR1 and CDR2: SQVTM, ANQGSEA. Trimming left V 6 bases short and J 6 bases short, with 11 bases between. This CDR3 has 11 residues. CDR3 loop: CSVTNGAEAFF. CDR3 nucleotide sequence: TGCAGCGTCACAAACGGGGCTGAAGCTTTCTTT.

The chain carries TRBV27 and TRBJ2-5; D call uncertain. Germline CDR1 MNHEY, CDR2 SMNVEV (reference sequence). This CDR3 is 13 amino acids long. The V gene lost 4 bases and the J gene lost 3 bases, with 9 bases spanning the gap. CDR3 bases: TGTGCCAGCAGTTCGGGTCCCAAAGAGACCCAGTACTTC. It specifies CASSSGPKETQYF.

V is TRBV10-3 and J is TRBJ2-7; 9 nucleotides match TRBD2. Trimming cost V 3 bases and J 2 bases; bases outside gene matches: 5. Germline V gene data show CDR1 as ENHRY and CDR2 as SYGVKD. This CDR3 has 15 amino acids. The CDR3: CAISDSTSGPYEQYF. The CDR3 DNA is TGTGCCATCAGTGACTCGACTAGCGGTCCCTACGAGCAGTACTTC.

In its sample, this clone was seen a few times. V is TRBV14 and J is TRBJ2-5; either TRBD1 or TRBD2 may supply D (5 bases each). V lost 5 bases and J 9 bases, leaving 16 bases between the germline ends. The CDR3 length is 13 residues. Germline V lookup: CDR1 SGHDN, CDR2 FVKESK. The CDR3 nucleotides read TGTGCCAGCAGCGCACAGGTAACCGGGGCCCAGTACTTC. This sequence encodes CASSAQVTGAQYF.

The rearrangement uses TRBV19 and TRBJ1-6, with 7 bases lining up with TRBD1. With V trimmed by 5 bases and J by 10 bases, 11 bases remained unmatched. This CDR3 has 15 amino acids. Germline V CDR1 and CDR2: LNHDA, SQIVND (reference sequence). The CDR3 sequence is CASSPTGAYGSPLHF. Written as DNA, the CDR3 is TGTGCCAGTAGTCCTACAGGGGCCTACGGATCACCCCTCCACTTT. The full variable domain, in which reference TRBV19 and TRBJ1-6 provide the parts outside the CDR3, is DGGITQSPKYLFRKEGQNVTLSCEQNLNHDAMYWYRQDPGQGLRLIYYSQIVNDFQKGDIAEGYSVSREKKESFPLTVTSAQKNPTAFYLCASSPTGAYGSPLHFGNGTRLTVT.

The rearrangement uses TRBV2 and TRBJ1-1; tentative D call: TRBD1 (5 bases). Germline V gene lookup returns CDR1 SNHLY and CDR2 FYNNEI. The CDR3 is made up of 14 amino acids. V was shortened by 3 bases and J by 4 bases, with 12 bases between the two germline ends. DNA for the CDR3: TGTGCCAGCAGTGAGCGGGGGGAGAGCACTGAAGCTTTCTTT. It is translated as CASSERGESTEAFF.

The rearrangement joins TRBV29-1 to TRBJ1-1, with D hard to call. The germline V and J ends were trimmed by 7 bases and 0 bases, with 12 bases remaining between them. The CDR3 runs 13 residues. Germline CDR1 is SQVTM and CDR2 is ANQGSEA. CDR3 nucleotides: TGCAGCGCCTCCTTGGACTTGAACACTGAAGCTTTCTTT. Encoded protein: CSASLDLNTEAFF.

This clone came up a few times. The rearrangement links TRBV9 to TRBJ1-4, with TRBD1 matching over 8 bases. Germline values: CDR1 SGDLS, CDR2 YYNGEE. With 0 bases clipped from V and 7 bases from J, the junction kept 5 bases outside the gene matches. This CDR3 is 15 amino acids long. CDR3 DNA sequence: TGTGCCAGCAGCGTAGAAGGGACAGGACGTGAAAAACTGTTTTTT. This translates into CASSVEGTGREKLFF. Combining the CDR3 with reference TRBV9 and TRBJ1-4 gives the whole variable domain DSGVTQTPKHLITATGQRVTLRCSPRSGDLSVYWYQQSLDQGLQFLIQYYNGEERAKGNILERFSAQQFPDLHSELNLSSLELGDSALYFCASSVEGTGREKLFFGSGTQLSVL.

The chain links TRBV19 to TRBJ1-4; no clear D. Between the trimmed V and J ends, which lost 9 bases and 10 bases, there was a span of 27 bases. Germline V CDR1 and CDR2: LNHDA, SQIVND (reference sequence). The CDR3 consists of 16 residues. The DNA of the CDR3 is TGTGCCAGCTCAAGGGCAGTTCCTTCCCATGGAGGAAAACTGTTTTTT. This sequence encodes CASSRAVPSHGGKLFF.

The chain links TRBV19 to TRBJ2-7; 7 nucleotides align to TRBD1. The ends lost 5 bases at V and 6 bases at J; junction bases unmatched: 7. Germline assignment: CDR1 LNHDA and CDR2 SQIVND (reference sequence). The CDR3 is 13 residues long. DNA for the CDR3: TGTGCCAGTAGTGCTCGACAGGGTGGCGAGCAGTACTTC. Protein product: CASSARQGGEQYF.

V gene TRBV6-1 combines with J gene TRBJ2-1, with 9 nucleotides matching TRBD1. The CDR3 totals 14 residues. The germline V gene has CDR1 MNHNS and CDR2 SASEGT. V lost 7 bases and J lost 6; bases outside the gene matches: 7. Here the CDR3 reads CASIGTGYGNEQFF. In DNA, the CDR3 is TGTGCCAGCATCGGGACAGGGTATGGCAATGAGCAGTTCTTC.

The chain uses TRBV30 and TRBJ2-2; the match to TRBD2 covers 9 bases. CDR3 size: 19 residues. The V segment lost 4 bases and the J segment 1 base; nucleotides outside the gene matches: 16. Germline V gives CDR1 GTSNPN, CDR2 SVGIG (reference sequence). Here the CDR3 reads CAWTGIRRGGDQNTGELFF. The CDR3 nucleotides are TGTGCCTGGACGGGGATTCGGCGGGGGGGCGACCAGAACACCGGGGAGCTGTTTTTT.

The chain recombines TRBV5-5 with TRBJ2-7, with a tentative D call TRBD1 (6 bases). The CDR3 covers 13 residues. V was clipped by 0 bases and J by 5 bases, with 9 bases between them. Per the germline V gene, CDR1 is SGHKS and CDR2 is YYEKEE (reference sequence). The CDR3 sequence: CASSLGGPDEQYF. The CDR3 coding sequence is TGTGCCAGCAGCTTGGGGGGGCCGGACGAGCAGTACTTC.

The chain uses TRBV7-2 and TRBJ2-5, with unresolved D. The CDR3 is made up of 15 amino acids. Germline CDR1 reads SGHTA; CDR2 reads FQGNSA. V shed 5 bases and J shed 5 bases, with 18 bases lying between them. CDR3 residues: CASSRRVGEGETQYF. DNA for the CDR3: TGTGCCAGCAGCCGTAGGGTTGGGGAAGGGGAGACCCAGTACTTC. The variable domain in full, with the rest retrieved from reference TRBV7-2 and TRBJ2-5, is GAGVSQSPSNKVTEKGKDVELRCDPISGHTALYWYRQSLGQGLEFLIYFQGNSAPDKSGLPSDRFSAERTGGSVSTLTIQRTQQEDSAVYLCASSRRVGEGETQYFGPGTRLLVL.

The chain employs TRBV7-2 and TRBJ1-1, with D uncertain. Germline V gives CDR1 SGHTA, CDR2 FQGNSA. The V and J ends lost 5 bases and 7 bases respectively, with 8 bases between them. There are 11 residues in the CDR3. CDR3 loop: CASSLNDEAFF. The CDR3 coding sequence is TGTGCCAGCAGCCTTAACGATGAAGCTTTCTTT.

The CDR3 DNA reads as TGTGCCAGCTCGATGACCCGGGGGGGAGCCGGTCAGCCCCAGCATTTT. This sequence encodes CASSMTRGGAGQPQHF. The V call is TRBV2, the J call TRBJ1-5; a weak D match, TRBD1 (5 bases). Germline CDR1 reads SNHLY; CDR2 reads FYNNEI. The V end lost 8 bases, the J end lost 6 bases, and 23 bases lay between the germline ends. The CDR3 totals 16 residues.

In this sample, this clone turned up once. The chain is built from TRBV15 and TRBJ2-2, with D perhaps given as TRBD1 or TRBD2 (5 bases each). The CDR3 consists of 15 residues. Germline lookup yields CDR1 LNHNV and CDR2 YYDKDF (reference sequence). With 0 bases removed from V and 10 bases from J, the gap between germline ends came to 15 bases. The CDR3 protein is CATSRDRGGRLELFF. The CDR3 nucleotides read TGTGCCACCAGCAGAGATCGTGGGGGACGGCTGGAGCTGTTTTTT.

The genes are TRBV27 and TRBJ1-4, with a weak D call TRBD1 (5 bases). CDR3 length: 14 amino acids. Germline V gene sequence: CDR1 MNHEY, CDR2 SMNVEV (reference sequence). V was cut by 1 base and J by 7 bases, with 10 bases left in between. CDR3 protein: CASSLFQGGEKLFF. CDR3 nucleotides: TGTGCCAGCAGTTTATTCCAGGGTGGTGAAAAACTGTTTTTT.

The rearrangement joins TRBV19 to TRBJ1-6; 7 nucleotides match TRBD1. The CDR3 consists of 15 residues. CDR1 and CDR2 (germline): LNHDA, SQIVND (reference sequence). V was pared by 3 bases and J by 7 bases, with 6 bases of the junction left unmatched. CDR3 sequence reads: CASSMNRGGNSPLHF. The DNA of the CDR3 is TGTGCCAGTAGTATGAACAGGGGAGGAAATTCACCCCTCCACTTT.

The chain recombines TRBV5-5 with TRBJ2-7; D may be TRBD1 (5 bases). The CDR3 is 14 amino acids. Trimming shortened V by 4 bases and J by 0 bases, and 11 bases separated the two germline ends. Looked up from germline, CDR1 is SGHKS and CDR2 is YYEKEE (reference sequence). Here the CDR3 reads CASSLQGISYEQYF. DNA for the CDR3: TGTGCCAGCAGCCTCCAGGGCATCTCCTACGAGCAGTACTTC. The whole variable domain, filled in from reference TRBV5-5 and TRBJ2-7, reads DAGVTQSPTHLIKTRGQQVTLRCSPISGHKSVSWYQQVLGQGPQFIFQYYEKEERGRGNFPDRFSARQFPNYSSELNVNALLLGDSALYLCASSLQGISYEQYFGPGTRLTVT.

This clone came up many times. The V call is TRBV6-5, the J call TRBJ2-1, with TRBD2 matching over 10 bases. Per germline, CDR1 MNHEY and CDR2 SVGAGI. V lost 1 base and J lost 5; bases outside the gene matches: 2. The CDR3 totals 15 residues. The CDR3 spells CASSYLLAGNNEQFF. CDR3 nucleotides: TGTGCCAGCAGTTACTTACTAGCGGGGAACAATGAGCAGTTCTTC.

CDR3 amino acids: CASSEMGRAAYGYTF. The CDR3 DNA follows: TGTGCCAGCAGTGAAATGGGCAGGGCTGCCTATGGCTACACCTTC. The rearrangement links TRBV2 to TRBJ1-2; TRBD1 might be the D (5 bases). There are 15 residues in the CDR3. V lost 2 bases and J 4 bases, leaving 14 bases between the germline ends. Germline V gives CDR1 SNHLY, CDR2 FYNNEI.

J is TRBJ2-4 and V is TRBV28; D might be TRBD1 or TRBD2, each matching 5 bases. Germline CDR1 reads MDHEN; CDR2 reads SYDVKM. V was shortened by 5 bases and J by 0 bases, with 23 bases between the two germline ends. CDR3 length: 19 amino acids. CDR3 bases: TGTGCCAGCAGTCCACAACACCTGGGACGCCAACTAGCCAAAAACATTCAGTACTTC. Protein: CASSPQHLGRQLAKNIQYF.

This chain links TRBV5-1 with TRBJ2-2; possible D gene TRBD2, 5 bases. This CDR3 contains 13 residues. Trimming took 6 bases from V and 1 from J, leaving 7 bases between them. Germline V gene data show CDR1 as SGHRS and CDR2 as YFSETQ. This CDR3 reads CASNEGNTGELFF. For the CDR3, the DNA is TGCGCCAGCAACGAGGGGAACACCGGGGAGCTGTTTTTT.

This sequence joins TRBV5-4 and TRBJ2-7, with 10 positions matching TRBD2. The CDR3 sequence is 15 residues long. V lost 0 bases and J lost 3; bases outside the gene matches: 3. Germline V gene data show CDR1 as SGHNT and CDR2 as YYREEE (reference sequence). The CDR3 is CASSLGLAGDYEQYF. The CDR3 nucleotides read TGTGCCAGCAGCTTGGGACTAGCGGGCGACTACGAGCAGTACTTC.

The chain couples TRBV18 to TRBJ1-3; a weak D match, TRBD1 (5 bases). Trimming pared 1 base from V and 0 bases from J, leaving 16 bases between. CDR1 and CDR2 from the germline V gene are KGHSH and LQKENI. This CDR3 spans 18 amino acids. The CDR3 sequence is CASSPRMPGVLSGNTIYF. DNA of the CDR3: TGTGCCAGCTCACCACGAATGCCGGGGGTACTCTCTGGAAACACCATATATTTT.

V and J are TRBV5-6 and TRBJ2-7; D is uncertain. This CDR3 has 13 amino acids. Trimming took off 0 bases at V and 2 bases at J, with 6 bases between the two ends. CDR1 and CDR2 (germline): SGHDT, YYEEEE. The CDR3 DNA sequence: TGTGCCAGCAGCTTGGCCTCGACCTACGAGCAGTACTTC. This codes for CASSLASTYEQYF.

This sequence joins TRBV6-1 and TRBJ2-5; D may be TRBD1 or TRBD2 (5 bases each). Germline CDR1 reads MNHNS; CDR2 reads SASEGT. This CDR3 comprises 14 residues. The V gene lost 10 bases and the J gene lost 0 bases, with 15 bases spanning the gap. CDR3 in DNA: TGTGCCACCAAGGGGACCTTGTACCAAGAGACCCAGTACTTC. Translation: CATKGTLYQETQYF.

The chain recombines TRBV18 with TRBJ2-7, with D tentatively TRBD2 (5 bases). The CDR3 is 12 amino acids. Trimming stripped 3 bases from V and 2 bases from J, with 5 bases between. Germline V gives CDR1 KGHSH, CDR2 LQKENI. In DNA, the CDR3 is TGTGCCAGCTCACCGGGAGCCTACGAGCAGTACTTC. Translating it yields CASSPGAYEQYF. Supplemented by reference TRBV18 and TRBJ2-7, the full variable domain reads NAGVMQNPRHLVRRRGQEARLRCSPMKGHSHVYWYRQLPEEGLKFMVYLQKENIIDESGMPKERFSAEFPKEGPSILRIQQVVRGDSAAYFCASSPGAYEQYFGPGTRLTVT.